The clone carrying this TCR beta chain was counted a single time. CDR1 SGHTA and CDR2 FQGNSA come from the germline V gene. The CDR3 has 12 residues. Losses at the gene ends were 5 bases for V and 14 bases for J; bases not matched to a gene: 9. While CD8+ and CD4+ T cells were isolated negatively, TEMRA cells were enriched by FACS. The entry originates in a study of CD8 T cells in Susac syndrome. After extraction with the RNeasy kit, about 0.45 to 1 ug of the RNA was reverse transcribed using random hexamers. Amplification of TCR beta CDR3 across 54 Vbeta and 13 Jbeta was performed with immunoSEQ multiplex PCR. Via MiXCR, TCRdb re-called the immunoSEQ multiplex PCR reads, giving one row per CDR3 protein. The profile shows about 300,000 distinct CDR3 sequences, about 88% of them singletons.

The sequencing input was CD8+ T cells from PBMCs. V usage is TRBV7-2 and J usage is TRBJ2-1; 7 bases map to TRBD2. The sequence derives from a human donor with multiple sclerosis. CDR3 sequence reads: CASSAGVVGEFF. In DNA, the CDR3 is TGTGCCAGCAGCGCGGGAGTGGTTGGTGAGTTCTTC.